In this sample, the clone carrying this T cell receptor beta chain turned up a few times. The antigen is not known. The record originates from a study of beta chain features in type 1 diabetes. Study results and caveats: TCRB CDR3 length was moderately but significantly reduced in all four CD4+ subsets of Type 1 diabetes patients.

Since all of the isolated RNA was reverse transcribed, expressed TCRB transcripts were what got sequenced. Clones were read by immunoSEQ multiplex PCR, and TCRdb kept only the in-frame ones, dropping some. This sample has nearly 350,000 clones, with around 7.6% found just once. V lost 2 bases, J lost 2 bases, and 12 bases lay in between. The CDR3 is made up of 15 amino acids. The germline gives CDR1 SGHRS, CDR2 YFSETQ. This rearrangement joins TRBV5-1 to TRBJ2-3; D tentatively fits TRBD1 or TRBD2 (5 bases each). This TCR came from a young woman in good health. The sequencing sample was made of central memory CD4+ T cells from blood. The CDR3 protein is CASSLGTPVTDTQYF. The CDR3, as DNA: TGCGCCAGCAGCTTAGGGACCCCCGTCACAGATACGCAGTATTTT.